This T cell receptor beta chain stems from a study of T-cell reconstitution after alpha-beta-depleted transplantation in children (dated by TCRdb to about 2016). Study-level background: Using TCR repertoire profiling, the study quantitatively followed how T-cell immune reconstitution unfolded in children after TCRalphabeta/CD19-depleted allogeneic hematopoietic cell transplantation. General findings and caveats noted by the study authors: Over subsequent months, a decline in hyperexpanded clone frequencies was noted, and after one year, T-cell counts and TCRbeta diversity were mostly ascribed to newly produced T cells. The apparently early alphabetaT-cell count recovery about two months after transplant was reportedly dependent on only several hundred rapidly expanded clones derived from non-depleted graft cells. In some patients, the high TCRbeta diversity seen at day 60 was put down to recipient T cells and intrathymic progenitors that had survived conditioning.

As for this clonotype: Its antigen has not been determined. No base-level quality is on record; no much larger clone is a single base apart.

The V end loses 6 bases and the J end loses 8 bases, and a stretch of 22 bases separates them. Looking up the germline V gene yields CDR1 SGHVS and CDR2 FNYEAQ. Reading from cysteine to phenylalanine, the CDR3 counts 15 amino acids. The entry retains the CDR3 DNA only, 45 bases that are in frame from base 1. The treatment or condition label, as the study defines it: allogeneic hematopoietic cell transplantation with graft depleted of TCRalphabeta T cells and CD19 B cells. TCRalphabeta/CD19-depleted allogeneic hematopoietic cell grafts were given to the transplant recipients, all of whom were children. The library came from PCR. Sequencing took place on an Illumina HiSeq 2500. TCR library preparation used molecular barcoding, with unique molecular identifiers applied to normalize quantification of the TCRbeta repertoire. TCRdb reprocessing: public reads trimmed at Q25 with fastp, clones called with MiXCR, in-frame beta chains kept. A single entry per CDR3 protein holds the most common genes and DNA from its merged rows. This sample gives a few hundred thousand distinct CDR3 sequences in total; 11% of them show up just once. The ten top clones hold 25% to 30% of the sample.

Sequencing used PBMCs, obtained before TCRalphabeta/CD19-depleted stem cell transplant. This sequence was found in a child under three years old with acute myeloid leukemia, due to receive a stem cell transplant. Recombination joined TRBV7-6 with TRBJ1-2, with the D gene too uncertain to name. This receptor has the CDR3 CASSPNLGPPEGYTF. The nucleotide sequence is TGTGCCAGCAGTCCAAACCTCGGGCCCCCCGAAGGCTACACCTTC.